The 28 T cell receptor beta chains given below trace back to one sample, sequenced in a study of prognosis after radiotherapy for stage I lung cancer. Multiplex PCR in two rounds served to amplify TCR beta CDR3 from genomic DNA. The first PCR round targeted every TRBV and TRBJ gene with specific primers. In TCRdb, the multiplex PCR reads were re-called with MiXCR into one record per CDR3 protein. The table lists around 20,000 distinct CDR3 sequences, roughly two fifths of them singletons. The source material was PBMCs, sampled before or after stereotactic body radiation therapy (not recorded which). These receptors were obtained from a donor aged 50 or older with non-small cell lung cancer.

This clonotype appeared many times. The rearrangement links TRBV29-1 to TRBJ1-2; TRBD1 matches at 7 bases. The CDR3 is 12 residues long. CDR1 SQVTM and CDR2 ANQGSEA come from the germline V gene. Losses at the gene ends were 4 bases for V and 8 bases for J; bases not matched to a gene: 7. In nucleotides, the CDR3 is TGCAGCGTTGTAGGGACAGTAGAGGGCTACACCTTC. It codes for CSVVGTVEGYTF.

In its sample, this clonotype was seen many times. This chain links TRBV6-2 or TRBV6-3 with TRBJ2-3; TRBD2 matches at 13 bases. Germline V gene lookup returns CDR1 MNHEY and CDR2 SVGEGT. The CDR3 consists of 16 residues. The V segment lost 4 bases and the J segment 2 bases; nucleotides outside the gene matches: 3. The CDR3 loop reads CASSLGLAGATDTQYF. The DNA for the CDR3 is TGTGCCAGCAGTTTAGGACTAGCGGGAGCCACAGATACGCAGTATTTT.

This clonotype appeared once. The chain links TRBV10-2 to TRBJ2-6; unclear D gene. This CDR3 is 14 amino acids long. The V end was cut by 3 bases, the J end by 7 bases, with 10 bases between. The V gene's germline CDR1 is WSHSY and CDR2 SAAADI. CDR3 nucleotides: TGCGCCAGCAGTGAAAGGGCTTGTGCCAACGTCCTGACTTTC. Encoded protein: CASSERACANVLTF.

Ten or more counts support this clonotype. The chain employs TRBV5-6 and TRBJ2-7; 9 positions match TRBD1. The CDR3 is made up of 16 amino acids. V lost 0 bases, J lost 1 base, and 5 bases stayed unmatched. CDR1 is SGHDT and CDR2 is YYEEEE in the germline V gene. CDR3 amino acids: CASSLGAGTGSYEQYF. DNA for the CDR3: TGTGCCAGCAGCTTGGGGGCCGGGACAGGGTCCTACGAGCAGTACTTC. Full variable domain (missing parts from reference TRBV5-6 and TRBJ2-7): DAGVTQSPTHLIKTRGQQVTLRCSPKSGHDTVSWYQQALGQGPQFIFQYYEEEERQRGNFPDRFSGHQFPNYSSELNVNALLLGDSALYLCASSLGAGTGSYEQYFGPGTRLTVT.

Of note for this clonotype: The junction differs from germline at one of its ends, possibly a read error. The gene calls are TRBV3-1 and TRBJ2-3; D is perhaps TRBD1 (6 bases). CDR1 and CDR2 (germline): LGHDT, YNNKEL (reference sequence). The CDR3 is 16 amino acids. The CDR3 DNA reads TGTGCCAGCAGCCATCAGGGGCAGGGAGCCACAGATACGAAGTATTTT. This translates into CASSHQGQGATDTKYF.

By proportion, this clonotype is large (0.1 to 1%). J is TRBJ2-2 and V is TRBV2; 8 bases align to TRBD1. With V trimmed by 3 bases and J by 6 bases, 6 bases remained unmatched. Germline lookup yields CDR1 SNHLY and CDR2 FYNNEI. The CDR3 has 15 amino acids. Here the CDR3 DNA reads TGTGCCAGCAGTGAGGGACAGGTGATGCCCGGGGAGCTGTTTTTT. Translating gives CASSEGQVMPGELFF.

This clonotype was found many times. This chain uses TRBV4-1 with TRBJ2-7; TRBD2 is a possible D gene (6 bases). Trimming pared 0 bases from V and 2 bases from J, leaving 11 bases between. Per germline, CDR1 MGHRA and CDR2 YSYEKL. This CDR3 contains 15 residues. The CDR3 protein is CASSQEGGMAYEQYF. The CDR3 nucleotides are TGCGCCAGCAGCCAAGAGGGAGGTATGGCCTACGAGCAGTACTTC.

This clonotype was seen many times. This chain uses TRBV6-4 with TRBJ2-1; TRBD1 matches at 7 bases. Germline values: CDR1 MRHNA, CDR2 SNTAGT. Unmatched junction bases numbered 7, after V lost 3 bases and J lost 8 bases. This CDR3 spans 14 amino acids. Here the CDR3 reads CASSERGQDDEQFF. Here the CDR3 DNA reads TGTGCCAGCAGTGAAAGGGGGCAAGATGATGAGCAGTTCTTC.

This clonotype was detected ten times or more. The chain uses TRBV6-1 and TRBJ2-2; 10 bases agree with TRBD2. The CDR3 runs 14 residues. V shed 8 bases and J 6 bases; nucleotides not matched to a gene: 6. Germline CDR1 MNHNS, CDR2 SASEGT. CDR3: CASHIAGGSGELFF. The CDR3 coding sequence is TGTGCCAGCCATATAGCGGGGGGTTCCGGGGAGCTGTTTTTT.

In its sample, this clonotype was seen many times. The chain recombines TRBV2 with TRBJ2-3; possibly TRBD1 for D (5 bases). Germline-derived CDR1 and CDR2 are SNHLY and FYNNEI. Trimming pared 8 bases from V and 1 base from J, leaving 16 bases between. The CDR3 sequence is 15 residues long. CDR3 coding DNA: TGTGCCAGCGTGGGGCTGATTGATCGCACAGATACGCAGTATTTT. It specifies CASVGLIDRTDTQYF.

By frequency in the sample, this clonotype is medium-sized (0.01 to 0.1%). This chain connects TRBV6-2 or TRBV6-3 to TRBJ1-3; 7 positions agree with TRBD1. CDR1 and CDR2 (germline): MNHEY, SVGEGT. This CDR3 region has 15 residues. With V trimmed by 5 bases and J by 9 bases, 13 bases remained unmatched. The CDR3 sequence: CASSDAGTEDCTIYF. CDR3 nucleotide sequence: TGTGCCAGCAGTGACGCCGGGACAGAAGACTGCACCATATATTTT.

This clonotype came up many times. The V call is TRBV2, the J call TRBJ2-2; D remains ambiguous. Germline V gene sequence: CDR1 SNHLY, CDR2 FYNNEI. V lost 6 bases and J 1 base, leaving 3 bases between the germline ends. The length of the CDR3 is 12 residues. CDR3: CASRLNTGELFF. DNA of the CDR3: TGTGCCAGCAGACTGAACACCGGGGAGCTGTTTTTT.

This clonotype was picked up many times. The chain links TRBV28 to TRBJ2-7; a possible D gene is TRBD1 (6 bases). Trimming left V 5 bases short and J 13 bases short, with 18 bases between. This CDR3 is 12 amino acids long. The V gene's germline CDR1 is MDHEN and CDR2 SYDVKM. CDR3 coding DNA: TGTGCCAGCAGTGAGGGACACAGAAGGATCTACTTC. Amino acids: CASSEGHRRIYF.

The rearrangement links TRBV20-1 to TRBJ2-3, with D tentatively TRBD1 or TRBD2 (5 bases each). V was pared by 5 bases and J by 4 bases, with 16 bases between. The CDR3 totals 14 residues. Germline V lookup: CDR1 DFQATT, CDR2 SNEGSKA (reference sequence). CDR3 amino acids: CSALLGARADTQYF. CDR3 nucleotides: TGCAGTGCTTTACTCGGGGCGAGGGCAGATACGCAGTATTTT.

The chain combines TRBV27 with TRBJ2-7; 10 bases align to TRBD2. The ends lost 3 bases at V and 4 bases at J; junction bases unmatched: 6. The CDR3 sequence is 15 residues long. Germline loops: CDR1 MNHEY, CDR2 SMNVEV (reference sequence). In nucleotides, the CDR3 is TGTGCCAGCAGTTTTCGGACTAGCGGCTATTACGAGCAGTACTTC. This gives the protein CASSFRTSGYYEQYF.

The table lists this clonotype with many counts. V usage is TRBV2 and J usage is TRBJ2-4; D perhaps matches TRBD1 (6 bases). CDR1 SNHLY and CDR2 FYNNEI come from the germline V gene. CDR3 length: 13 residues. Trimming took 8 bases from V and 3 from J, leaving 11 bases between them. Here the CDR3 reads CASQGMGKNIQYF. In DNA, the CDR3 is TGTGCCAGCCAGGGGATGGGCAAAAACATTCAGTACTTC.

The sample holds many counts of this clonotype. Here the CDR3 reads CASGPPRGVEQFF. CDR3 bases: TGTGCCAGCGGACCCCCGCGAGGGGTTGAGCAGTTCTTC. This rearrangement joins TRBV2 to TRBJ2-1; D is possibly TRBD1 or TRBD2 (5 bases each). This CDR3 region has 13 residues. Germline V gene data show CDR1 as SNHLY and CDR2 as FYNNEI. The V end was cut by 8 bases, the J end by 9 bases, with 17 bases between.

This clonotype was observed at least ten times. A junction end diverges from the germline sequence, so it may reflect a read error. The J gene is TRBJ2-2, the V gene TRBV6-1, with TRBD2 matching 16 bases. Germline values: CDR1 MNHNS, CDR2 SASEGT. This CDR3 has 20 amino acids. CDR3 sequence (DNA): TGTGCCAGCAGATCAAGAATGGGACTAGCGGGAGGGCCGAACGCCGGGGAGCTGTTTTTT. It specifies CASRSRMGLAGGPNAGELFF.

This clonotype was seen repeatedly, ten times or more. A much larger clonotype is one base distant, so this may be a read error. As the CDR3 is not closed by the conserved phenylalanine or tryptophan, this likely results from a read error. The chain combines TRBV27 with TRBJ1-6; possibly TRBD1 for D (6 bases). CDR1 is MNHEY, CDR2 SMNVEV, per germline (reference sequence). V was pared by 6 bases and J by 7 bases, with 19 bases between. The CDR3 is made up of 16 amino acids. CDR3 nucleotides: TGTGCCAGCAGCCCGGCAGGGGTGATCGGGAATTCACCCCTCCACCTT. Amino acid sequence: CASSPAGVIGNSPLHL.

With regard to this clonotype: This likely reflects a read error, since a far larger clone is one base away. V is TRBV6-5 and J is TRBJ1-1; D is possibly TRBD1 (5 bases). Germline V gene data show CDR1 as MNHEY and CDR2 as SVGAGI. The CDR3 contains 11 residues. The CDR3 region has the DNA TGTGACAGCAGTGGAGGGGCTGAAGCTTTCTTT. It is translated as CDSSGGAEAFF.

This clonotype was counted ten times or more. CDR3 sequence reads: CASSSRDRGVHEQYF. CDR3 in DNA: TGTGCCAGCAGCTCCCGGGACAGGGGTGTCCACGAGCAGTACTTC. The chain uses TRBV7-6 and TRBJ2-7, with 10 bases fitting TRBD1. The germline CDR1 and CDR2 sequences are SGHVS and FNYEAQ. This CDR3 has 15 amino acids. V was clipped by 4 bases and J by 5 bases; unmatched bases: 8.

This clonotype was seen ten or more times. V usage is TRBV7-2 and J usage is TRBJ2-7; D is uncertain. This CDR3 is built from 15 residues. CDR1 and CDR2 from the germline V gene are SGHTA and FQGNSA. V gave up 5 bases and J gave up 3 bases, with 17 bases separating them. The CDR3 DNA sequence: TGTGCCAGCAGCACAGATCGTAGTACCAACTACGAGCAGTACTTC. This sequence encodes CASSTDRSTNYEQYF.

The V gene is TRBV20-1, the J gene TRBJ2-3, with D perhaps being TRBD1 or TRBD2 (6 bases each). CDR1 is DFQATT and CDR2 is SNEGSKA in the germline V gene (reference sequence). CDR3 length equals 17 residues. Trimming shortened V by 5 bases and J by 6 bases, and 27 bases separated the two germline ends. CDR3 sequence: CSALQGIVTRGFDTQYF. CDR3 DNA: TGCAGTGCTTTACAGGGTATAGTGACGCGGGGATTTGATACGCAGTATTTT.

The chain is built from TRBV9 and TRBJ2-3, with D perhaps TRBD1 (5 bases). The V end was cut by 2 bases, the J end by 2 bases, with 9 bases between. Germline-derived CDR1 and CDR2 are SGDLS and YYNGEE. This CDR3 contains 14 residues. The CDR3, as DNA: TGTGCCAGCAGCGTGGGGCTACACACAGATACGCAGTATTTT. Residues: CASSVGLHTDTQYF. Full variable domain (outside the CDR3, taken from reference TRBV9 and TRBJ2-3): DSGVTQTPKHLITATGQRVTLRCSPRSGDLSVYWYQQSLDQGLQFLIQYYNGEERAKGNILERFSAQQFPDLHSELNLSSLELGDSALYFCASSVGLHTDTQYFGPGTRLTVL.

This clonotype appeared many times. The J gene is TRBJ2-5, the V gene TRBV4-1, with D possibly being TRBD2 (6 bases). V lost 0 bases to trimming and J lost 2 bases, with 19 bases between them. The CDR3 covers 18 residues. Germline loops: CDR1 MGHRA, CDR2 YSYEKL. The CDR3 nucleotides are TGCGCCAGCAGCCAAGATCGCCTTAGCGGCTCACTTCAAGAGACCCAGTACTTC. Encoded protein: CASSQDRLSGSLQETQYF.

J is TRBJ2-3 and V is TRBV20-1; D might be TRBD1 or TRBD2, each matching 5 bases. The germline gives CDR1 DFQATT, CDR2 SNEGSKA (reference sequence). Trimming shortened V by 3 bases and J by 0 bases, and 10 bases separated the two germline ends. There are 14 residues in the CDR3. CDR3 amino acids: CSARGVISTDTQYF. In DNA, the CDR3 is TGCAGTGCTAGGGGGGTTATTAGCACAGATACGCAGTATTTT.

CDR3 nucleotide sequence: TGTGCCAGCAGCTTCCAGGTTGGCTATGGCTACACCTTC. Protein: CASSFQVGYGYTF. The V call is TRBV7-8, the J call TRBJ1-2; no clear D. V was cut by 3 bases and J by 4 bases, with 9 bases left in between. Germline V lookup: CDR1 SGHVS, CDR2 FQNEAQ. The CDR3 consists of 13 residues.

This clonotype appeared many times. This chain connects TRBV20-1 to TRBJ2-2; a possible D gene is TRBD1 (5 bases). V was shortened by 6 bases and J by 0 bases, with 11 bases between the two germline ends. The CDR3 spans 14 residues. From germline, CDR1 is DFQATT and CDR2 SNEGSKA (reference sequence). The CDR3 DNA sequence: TGCAGTGCGGCCAAGGGGACGAACACCGGGGAGCTGTTTTTT. The encoded protein is CSAAKGTNTGELFF.